Sequencing of this TCR beta chain was carried out in a study of blood T cell repertoires in COVID-19. Study summary: Samples of COVID-19 (acute and convalescent) were obtained from the United States, Italy and Spain. Nucleic acid was either cDNA or gDNA, and it came from T cells, B-cell-depleted T cells, or PBMCs.

This clone has only one observation. Deletions cut 4 bases from V and 2 bases from J, with 15 bases between. CDR1 and CDR2 from the germline V gene are SGHVS and FNYEAQ. There are 16 residues in the CDR3. Per the original data handling: Amplifying reference gene primers gave estimates of nucleated cell counts. The table came from immunoSEQ multiplex PCR; TCRdb's copy has only in-frame clones and leaves some out. V and J calls and clone size are those listed in that table; D and trimming were worked out from the DNA. The table includes roughly 200,000 clones, 80% detected once. This sequence was found in an older woman with acute or convalescent COVID-19. The chain is built from TRBV7-6 and TRBJ2-1; possible D gene TRBD2, 6 bases. Sequencing was done on a sample of peripheral blood. The CDR3: CASSYRLETTYNEQFF. The CDR3 DNA sequence: TGTGCCAGCAGCTACCGACTAGAGACGACCTACAATGAGCAGTTCTTC.